This T cell receptor beta chain was recovered during a study of T-cell reconstitution after alpha-beta-depleted transplantation in children. TCRbeta library preparation incorporated unique molecular identifiers. Using its own MiXCR run on the PCR reads, TCRdb lists one record per CDR3 protein. The data hold some 340,000 distinct CDR3 sequences, with about a tenth observed a single time. With 6 bases removed from V and 0 bases from J, the gap between germline ends came to 10 bases. The CDR3 is 14 amino acids. Here the sequenced sample was PBMCs from the stem cell graft donor, taken from the stem cell graft. The receptor's source is a human donor who donated a stem cell graft to a child with acute lymphoblastic leukemia. This sequence joins TRBV12-3 or TRBV12-4 and TRBJ2-3; tentative D call: TRBD2 (6 bases). The CDR3 DNA sequence: TGTGCCAGCAGGCCGGGACTGAGCACAGATACGCAGTATTTT. It codes for CASRPGLSTDTQYF.